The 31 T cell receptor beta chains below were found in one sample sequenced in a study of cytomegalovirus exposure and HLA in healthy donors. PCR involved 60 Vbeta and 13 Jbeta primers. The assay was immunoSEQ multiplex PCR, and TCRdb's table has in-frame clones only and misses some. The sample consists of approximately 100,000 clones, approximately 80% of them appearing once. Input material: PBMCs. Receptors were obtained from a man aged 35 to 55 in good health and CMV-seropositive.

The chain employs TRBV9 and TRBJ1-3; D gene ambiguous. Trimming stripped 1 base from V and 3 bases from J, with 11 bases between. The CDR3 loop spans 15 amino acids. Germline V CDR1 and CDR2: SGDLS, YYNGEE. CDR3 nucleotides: TGTGCCAGCAGCGTAACGCCTGAGGATGGAAACACCATATATTTT. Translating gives CASSVTPEDGNTIYF.

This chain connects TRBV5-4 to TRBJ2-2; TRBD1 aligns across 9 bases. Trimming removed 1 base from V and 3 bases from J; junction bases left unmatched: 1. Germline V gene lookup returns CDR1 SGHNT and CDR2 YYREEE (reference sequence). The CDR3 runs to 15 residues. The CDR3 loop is CASSLRTGDTGELFF. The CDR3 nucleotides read TGTGCCAGCAGCTTGAGGACAGGGGACACCGGGGAGCTGTTTTTT. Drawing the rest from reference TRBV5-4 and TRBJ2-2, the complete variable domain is ETGVTQSPTHLIKTRGQQVTLRCSSQSGHNTVSWYQQALGQGPQFIFQYYREEENGRGNFPPRFSGLQFPNYSSELNVNALELDDSALYLCASSLRTGDTGELFFGEGSRLTVL.

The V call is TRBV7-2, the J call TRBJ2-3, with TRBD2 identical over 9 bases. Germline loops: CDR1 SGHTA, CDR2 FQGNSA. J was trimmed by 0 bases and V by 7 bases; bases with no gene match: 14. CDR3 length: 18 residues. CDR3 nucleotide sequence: TGTGCCAGCAAAATGGCGCCAGCGGGGGGTACTAGCACAGATACGCAGTATTTT. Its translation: CASKMAPAGGTSTDTQYF.

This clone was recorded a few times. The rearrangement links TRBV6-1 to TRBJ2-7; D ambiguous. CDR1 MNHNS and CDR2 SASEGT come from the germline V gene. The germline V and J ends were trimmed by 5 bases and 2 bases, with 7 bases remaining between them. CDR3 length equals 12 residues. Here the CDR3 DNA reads TGTGCCAGCAGTCAAGGAGCCTACGAGCAGTACTTC. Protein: CASSQGAYEQYF.

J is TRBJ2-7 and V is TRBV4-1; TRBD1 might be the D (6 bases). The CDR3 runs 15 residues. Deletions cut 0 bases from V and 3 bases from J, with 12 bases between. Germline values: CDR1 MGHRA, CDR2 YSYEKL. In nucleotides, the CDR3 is TGCGCCAGCAGCCAAGATTCACAGGGTTACTACGAGCAGTACTTC. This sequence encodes CASSQDSQGYYEQYF.

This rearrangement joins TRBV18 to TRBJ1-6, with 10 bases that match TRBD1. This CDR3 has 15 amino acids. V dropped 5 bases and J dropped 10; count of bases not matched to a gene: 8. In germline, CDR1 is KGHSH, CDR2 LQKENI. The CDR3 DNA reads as TGTGCCAGCTCATCCGGACAGGGGGAGAGGTCACCCCTCCACTTT. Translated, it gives CASSSGQGERSPLHF.

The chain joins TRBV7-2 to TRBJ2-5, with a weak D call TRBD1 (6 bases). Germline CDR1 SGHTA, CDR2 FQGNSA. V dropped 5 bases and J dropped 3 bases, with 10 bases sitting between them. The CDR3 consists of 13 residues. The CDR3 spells CASSNPGEETQYF. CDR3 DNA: TGTGCCAGCAGCAACCCAGGGGAAGAGACCCAGTACTTC.

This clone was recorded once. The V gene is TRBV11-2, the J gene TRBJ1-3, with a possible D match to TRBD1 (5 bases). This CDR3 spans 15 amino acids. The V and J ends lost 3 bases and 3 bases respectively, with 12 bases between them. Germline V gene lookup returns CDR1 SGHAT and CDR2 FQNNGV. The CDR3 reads CASSLIQGGGNTIYF. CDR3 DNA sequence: TGTGCCAGCAGCTTGATTCAGGGAGGTGGAAACACCATATATTTT. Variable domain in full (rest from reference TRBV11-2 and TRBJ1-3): EAGVAQSPRYKIIEKRQSVAFWCNPISGHATLYWYQQILGQGPKLLIQFQNNGVVDDSQLPKDRFSAERLKGVDSTLKIQPAKLEDSAVYLCASSLIQGGGNTIYFGEGSWLTVV.

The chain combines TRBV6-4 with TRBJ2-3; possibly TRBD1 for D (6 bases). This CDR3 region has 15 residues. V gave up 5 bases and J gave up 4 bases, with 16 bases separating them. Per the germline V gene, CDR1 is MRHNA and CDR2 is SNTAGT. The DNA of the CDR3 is TGTGCCAGCAGTCGAGAGGGGGTAGGGGCAGATACGCAGTATTTT. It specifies CASSREGVGADTQYF.

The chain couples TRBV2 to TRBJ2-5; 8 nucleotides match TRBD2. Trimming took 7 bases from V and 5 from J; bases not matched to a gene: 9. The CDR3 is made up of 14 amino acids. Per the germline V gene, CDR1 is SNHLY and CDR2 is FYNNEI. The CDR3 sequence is CASKPQRGSETQYF. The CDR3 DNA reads TGTGCCAGCAAGCCCCAGCGGGGGTCTGAGACCCAGTACTTC.

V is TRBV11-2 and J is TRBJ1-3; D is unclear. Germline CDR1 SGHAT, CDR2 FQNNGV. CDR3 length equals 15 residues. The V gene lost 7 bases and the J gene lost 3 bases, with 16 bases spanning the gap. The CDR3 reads CASTRERTGGNTIYF. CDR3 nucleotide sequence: TGTGCCAGCACCCGAGAAAGAACGGGTGGAAACACCATATATTTT.

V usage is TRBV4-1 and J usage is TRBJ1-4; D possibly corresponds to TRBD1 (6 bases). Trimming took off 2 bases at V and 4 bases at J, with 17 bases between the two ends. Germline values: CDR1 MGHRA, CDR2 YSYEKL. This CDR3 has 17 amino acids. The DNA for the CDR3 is TGCGCCAGCAGCCAAATTCCTCGGGGGGCTTATAATGAAAAACTGTTTTTT. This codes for CASSQIPRGAYNEKLFF.

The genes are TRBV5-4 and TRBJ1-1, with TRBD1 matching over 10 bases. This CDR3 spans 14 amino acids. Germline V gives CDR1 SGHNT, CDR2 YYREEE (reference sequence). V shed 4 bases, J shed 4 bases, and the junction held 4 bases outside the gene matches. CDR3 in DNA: TGTGCCAGCAGCCAGGACAGGGGGGCCACTGAAGCTTTCTTT. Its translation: CASSQDRGATEAFF. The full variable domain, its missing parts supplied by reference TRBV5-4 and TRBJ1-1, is ETGVTQSPTHLIKTRGQQVTLRCSSQSGHNTVSWYQQALGQGPQFIFQYYREEENGRGNFPPRFSGLQFPNYSSELNVNALELDDSALYLCASSQDRGATEAFFGQGTRLTVV.

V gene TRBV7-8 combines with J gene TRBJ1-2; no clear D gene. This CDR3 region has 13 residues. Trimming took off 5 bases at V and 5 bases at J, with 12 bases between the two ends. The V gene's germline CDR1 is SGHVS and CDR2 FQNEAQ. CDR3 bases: TGTGCCAGCAGCAGTTACTCAGGTTATGGCTACACCTTC. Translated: CASSSYSGYGYTF.

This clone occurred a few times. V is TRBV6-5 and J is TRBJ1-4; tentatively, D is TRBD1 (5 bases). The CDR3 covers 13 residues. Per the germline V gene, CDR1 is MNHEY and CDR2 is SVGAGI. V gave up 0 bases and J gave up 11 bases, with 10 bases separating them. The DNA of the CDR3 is TGTGCCAGCAGTTACTCCTCGGGGGGGAAACTGTTTTTT. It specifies CASSYSSGGKLFF.

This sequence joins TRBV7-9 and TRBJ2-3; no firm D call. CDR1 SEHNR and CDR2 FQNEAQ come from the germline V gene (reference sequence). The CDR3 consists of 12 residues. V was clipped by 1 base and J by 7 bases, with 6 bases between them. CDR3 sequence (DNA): TGTGCCAGCAGCTTAGTTTCTAATACGCAGTATTTT. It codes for CASSLVSNTQYF.

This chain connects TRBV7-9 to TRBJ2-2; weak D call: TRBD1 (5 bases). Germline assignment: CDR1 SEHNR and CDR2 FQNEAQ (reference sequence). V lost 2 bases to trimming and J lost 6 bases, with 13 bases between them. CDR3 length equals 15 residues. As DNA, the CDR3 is TGTGCCAGCAGCTTAACGGACATGGTCGCCGGGGAGCTGTTTTTT. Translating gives CASSLTDMVAGELFF.

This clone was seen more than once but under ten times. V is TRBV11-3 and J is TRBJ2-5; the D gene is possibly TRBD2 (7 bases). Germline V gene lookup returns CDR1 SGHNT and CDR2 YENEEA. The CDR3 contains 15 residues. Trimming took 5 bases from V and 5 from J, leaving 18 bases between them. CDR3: CASSRRGGAGETQYF. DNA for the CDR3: TGTGCCAGCAGCCGGAGGGGGGGGGCAGGCGAGACCCAGTACTTC.

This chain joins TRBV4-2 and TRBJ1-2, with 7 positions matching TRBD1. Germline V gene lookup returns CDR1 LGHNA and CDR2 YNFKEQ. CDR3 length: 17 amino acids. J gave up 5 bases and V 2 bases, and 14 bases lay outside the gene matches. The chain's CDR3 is CASSQHLTGTVKYGYTF. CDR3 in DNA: TGTGCCAGCAGCCAACATTTGACAGGGACGGTCAAGTATGGCTACACCTTC.

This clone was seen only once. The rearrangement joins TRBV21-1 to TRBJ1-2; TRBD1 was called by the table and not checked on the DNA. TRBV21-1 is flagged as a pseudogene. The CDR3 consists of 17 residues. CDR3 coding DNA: TGTGCCAGCGGGCTGACCAAAACCGGGACAGAAGCTAGAGGCTACACCTTC. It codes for CASGLTKTGTEARGYTF.

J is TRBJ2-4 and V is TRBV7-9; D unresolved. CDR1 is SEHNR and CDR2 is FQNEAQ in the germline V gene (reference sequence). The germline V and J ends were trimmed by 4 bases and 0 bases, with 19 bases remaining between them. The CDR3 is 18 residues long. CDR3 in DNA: TGTGCCAGCAGCTCCGTTCTTGGCGGAGACCTAGCCAAAAACATTCAGTACTTC. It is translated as CASSSVLGGDLAKNIQYF.

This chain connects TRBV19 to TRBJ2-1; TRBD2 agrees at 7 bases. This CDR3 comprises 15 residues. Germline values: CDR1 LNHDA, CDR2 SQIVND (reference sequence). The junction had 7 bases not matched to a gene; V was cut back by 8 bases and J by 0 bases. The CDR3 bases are TGTGCCAGTGCTTGGGGGGGGAGCTCCTACAATGAGCAGTTCTTC. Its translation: CASAWGGSSYNEQFF.

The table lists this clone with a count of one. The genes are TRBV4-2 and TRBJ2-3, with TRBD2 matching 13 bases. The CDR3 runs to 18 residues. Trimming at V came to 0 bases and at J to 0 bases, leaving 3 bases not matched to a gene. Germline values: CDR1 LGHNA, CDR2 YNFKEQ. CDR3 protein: CASSQDTSGGGSTDTQYF. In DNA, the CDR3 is TGTGCCAGCAGCCAAGACACTAGCGGGGGGGGAAGCACAGATACGCAGTATTTT.

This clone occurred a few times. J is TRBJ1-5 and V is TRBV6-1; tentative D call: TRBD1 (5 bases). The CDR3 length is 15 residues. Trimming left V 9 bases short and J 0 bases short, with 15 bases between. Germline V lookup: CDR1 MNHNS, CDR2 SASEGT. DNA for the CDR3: TGTGCCAGTATACAGGAGCCCTATAGCAATCAGCCCCAGCATTTT. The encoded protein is CASIQEPYSNQPQHF.

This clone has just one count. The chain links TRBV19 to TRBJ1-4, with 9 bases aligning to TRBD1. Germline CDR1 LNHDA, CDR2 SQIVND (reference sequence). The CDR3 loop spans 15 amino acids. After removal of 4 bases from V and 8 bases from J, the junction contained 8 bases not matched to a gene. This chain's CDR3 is CASSNMGQGYEKLFF. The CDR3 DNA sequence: TGTGCCAGTAGTAATATGGGACAGGGTTACGAAAAACTGTTTTTT.

The CDR3 DNA is TGCGCCAGCAGCCCCGACGAGGGAGGACCTATGAACACTGAAGCTTTCTTT. Residues: CASSPDEGGPMNTEAFF. This rearrangement joins TRBV5-1 to TRBJ1-1; D call uncertain. This CDR3 has 17 amino acids. Deletions cut 4 bases from V and 0 bases from J, with 19 bases between. The germline gives CDR1 SGHRS, CDR2 YFSETQ.

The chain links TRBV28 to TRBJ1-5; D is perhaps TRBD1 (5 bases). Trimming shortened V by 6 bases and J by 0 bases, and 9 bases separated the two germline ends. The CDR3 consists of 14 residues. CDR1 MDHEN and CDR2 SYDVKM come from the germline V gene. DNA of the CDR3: TGTGCCAGCAGGCCAGGGCCTAGCAATCAGCCCCAGCATTTT. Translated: CASRPGPSNQPQHF.

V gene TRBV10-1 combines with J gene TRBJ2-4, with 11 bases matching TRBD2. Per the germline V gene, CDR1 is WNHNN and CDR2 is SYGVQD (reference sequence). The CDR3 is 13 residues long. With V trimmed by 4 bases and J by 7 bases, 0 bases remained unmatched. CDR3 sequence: CASSGTSGNIQYF. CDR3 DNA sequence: TGCGCCAGCAGTGGGACTAGCGGGAACATTCAGTACTTC.

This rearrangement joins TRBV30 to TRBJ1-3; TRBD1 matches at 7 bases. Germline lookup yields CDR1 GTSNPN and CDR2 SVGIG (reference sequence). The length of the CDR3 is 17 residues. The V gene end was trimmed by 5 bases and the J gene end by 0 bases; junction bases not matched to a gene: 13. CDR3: CAWGTARLGISGNTIYF. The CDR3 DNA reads TGTGCCTGGGGGACAGCACGCTTGGGCATCTCTGGAAACACCATATATTTT.

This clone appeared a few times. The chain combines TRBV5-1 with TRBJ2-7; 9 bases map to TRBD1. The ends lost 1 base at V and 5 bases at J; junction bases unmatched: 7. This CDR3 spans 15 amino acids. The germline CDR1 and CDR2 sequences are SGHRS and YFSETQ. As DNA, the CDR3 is TGCGCCAGCAGCTTGTTCGGGACAGGGAACGACGAGCAGTACTTC. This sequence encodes CASSLFGTGNDEQYF.

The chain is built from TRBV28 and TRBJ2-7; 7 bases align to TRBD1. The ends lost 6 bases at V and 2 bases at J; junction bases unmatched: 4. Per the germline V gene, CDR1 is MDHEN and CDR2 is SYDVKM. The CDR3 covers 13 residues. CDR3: CASRPGGPYEQYF. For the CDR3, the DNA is TGTGCCAGCAGGCCAGGGGGACCCTACGAGCAGTACTTC.